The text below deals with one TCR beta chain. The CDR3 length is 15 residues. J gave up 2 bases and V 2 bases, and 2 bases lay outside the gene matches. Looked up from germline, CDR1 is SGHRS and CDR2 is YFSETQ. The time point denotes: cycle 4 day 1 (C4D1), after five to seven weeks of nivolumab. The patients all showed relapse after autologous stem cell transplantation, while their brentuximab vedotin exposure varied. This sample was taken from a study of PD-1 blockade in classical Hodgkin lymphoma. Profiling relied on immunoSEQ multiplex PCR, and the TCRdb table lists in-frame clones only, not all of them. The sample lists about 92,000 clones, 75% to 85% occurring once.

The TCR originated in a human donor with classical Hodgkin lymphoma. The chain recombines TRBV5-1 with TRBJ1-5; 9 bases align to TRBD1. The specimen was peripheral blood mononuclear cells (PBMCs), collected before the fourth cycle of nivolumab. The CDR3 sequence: CASSLQGAGNQPQHF. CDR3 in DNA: TGCGCCAGCAGCTTACAGGGGGCGGGCAATCAGCCCCAGCATTTT.